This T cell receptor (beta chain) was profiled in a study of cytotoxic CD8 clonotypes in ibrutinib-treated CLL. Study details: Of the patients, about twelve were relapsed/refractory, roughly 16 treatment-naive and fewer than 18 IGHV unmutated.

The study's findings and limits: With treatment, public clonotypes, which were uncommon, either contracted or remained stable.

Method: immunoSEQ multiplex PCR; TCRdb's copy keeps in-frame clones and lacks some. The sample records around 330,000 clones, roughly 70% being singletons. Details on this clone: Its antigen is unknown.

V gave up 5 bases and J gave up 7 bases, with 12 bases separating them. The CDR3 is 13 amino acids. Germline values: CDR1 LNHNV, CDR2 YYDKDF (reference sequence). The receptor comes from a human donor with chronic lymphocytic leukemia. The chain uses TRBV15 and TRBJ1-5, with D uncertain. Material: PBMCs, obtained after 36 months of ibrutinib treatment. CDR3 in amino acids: CATSRVGNQPQHF. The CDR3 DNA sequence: TGTGCCACCAGCCGGGTGGGGAACCAGCCCCAGCATTTT.